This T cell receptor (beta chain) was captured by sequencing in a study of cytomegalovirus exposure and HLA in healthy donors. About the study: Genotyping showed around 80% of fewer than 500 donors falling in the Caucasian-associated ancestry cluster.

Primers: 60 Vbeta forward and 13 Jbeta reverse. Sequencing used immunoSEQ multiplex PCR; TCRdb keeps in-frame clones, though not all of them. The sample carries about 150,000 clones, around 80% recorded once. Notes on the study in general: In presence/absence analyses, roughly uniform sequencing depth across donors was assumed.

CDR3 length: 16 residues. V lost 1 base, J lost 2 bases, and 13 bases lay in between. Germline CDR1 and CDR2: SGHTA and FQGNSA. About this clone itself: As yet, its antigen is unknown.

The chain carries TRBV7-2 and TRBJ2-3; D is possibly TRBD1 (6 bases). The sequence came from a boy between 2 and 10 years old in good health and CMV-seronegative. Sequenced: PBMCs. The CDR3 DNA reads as TGTGCCAGCAGCTTAGAGGGGGTAGTTTTCACAGATACGCAGTATTTT. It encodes CASSLEGVVFTDTQYF. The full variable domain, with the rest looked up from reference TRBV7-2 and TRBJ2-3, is GAGVSQSPSNKVTEKGKDVELRCDPISGHTALYWYRQSLGQGLEFLIYFQGNSAPDKSGLPSDRFSAERTGGSVSTLTIQRTQQEDSAVYLCASSLEGVVFTDTQYFGPGTRLTVL.